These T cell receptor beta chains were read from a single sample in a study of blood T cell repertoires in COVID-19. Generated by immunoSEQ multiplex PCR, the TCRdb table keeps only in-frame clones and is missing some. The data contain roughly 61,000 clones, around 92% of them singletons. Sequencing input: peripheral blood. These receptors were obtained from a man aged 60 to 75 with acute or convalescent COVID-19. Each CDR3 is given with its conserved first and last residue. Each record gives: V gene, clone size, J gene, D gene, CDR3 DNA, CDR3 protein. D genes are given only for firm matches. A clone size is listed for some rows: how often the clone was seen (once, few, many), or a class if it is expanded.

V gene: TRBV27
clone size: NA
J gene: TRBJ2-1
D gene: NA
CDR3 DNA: TGTGCCAGCAGTTTACTAGGTTCAGACGAGCAGTTCTTC
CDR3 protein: CASSLLGSDEQFF

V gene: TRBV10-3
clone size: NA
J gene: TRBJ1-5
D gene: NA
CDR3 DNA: TGTGCCATCAGTGACCCGACAGCGGGGGATCAGCCCCAGCATTTT
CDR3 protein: CAISDPTAGDQPQHF

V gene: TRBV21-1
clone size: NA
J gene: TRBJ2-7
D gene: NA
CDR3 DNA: TGTGCCAGCAGCAAAGAGCCTCAATCCTACGAGCAGTACTTC
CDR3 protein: CASSKEPQSYEQYF

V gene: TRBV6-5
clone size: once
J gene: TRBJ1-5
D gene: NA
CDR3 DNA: TGTGCCACCGATCGGGCGGGCGATAGCAATCAGCCCCAGCATTTT
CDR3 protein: CATDRAGDSNQPQHF

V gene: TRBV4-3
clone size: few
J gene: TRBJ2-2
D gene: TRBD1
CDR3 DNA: TGCGCCAGCAGCCCACGGACAGGGGGCAGGTCCGGGGAGCTGTTTTTT
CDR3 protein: CASSPRTGGRSGELFF

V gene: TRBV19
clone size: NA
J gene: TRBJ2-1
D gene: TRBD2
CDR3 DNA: TGTGCCAGTAGTATAGATCGGGCTAGCGGGAGGGATGAGCAGTTCTTC
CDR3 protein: CASSIDRASGRDEQFF

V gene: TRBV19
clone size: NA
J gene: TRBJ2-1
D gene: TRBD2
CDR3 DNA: TGTGCCAGTTCCCTAGCGGGAGACCCCTACAATGAGCAGTTCTTC
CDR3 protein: CASSLAGDPYNEQFF

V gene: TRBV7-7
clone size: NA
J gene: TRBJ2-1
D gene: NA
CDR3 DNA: TGTGCTAGCAGCTTGGGGGGACAGATAGACAATGAGCAGTTCTTC
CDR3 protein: CASSLGGQIDNEQFF

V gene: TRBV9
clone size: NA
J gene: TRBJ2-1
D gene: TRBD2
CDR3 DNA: TGTGCCAGCAGCGCGGGGACTAGCAGATACAATGAGCAGTTCTTC
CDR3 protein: CASSAGTSRYNEQFF

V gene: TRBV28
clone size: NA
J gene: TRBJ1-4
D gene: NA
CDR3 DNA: TGTGCCAGCACGAGGGGGGGTGAAAAACTGTTTTTT
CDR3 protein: CASTRGGEKLFF

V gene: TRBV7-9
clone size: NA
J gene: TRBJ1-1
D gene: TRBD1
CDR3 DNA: TGTGCCAGCAGCCTCAACTCCGGGACAGGGGGTGAAGCTTTCTTT
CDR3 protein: CASSLNSGTGGEAFF

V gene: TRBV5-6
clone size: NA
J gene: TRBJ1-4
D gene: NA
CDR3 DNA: TGTGCCAGCAGCTATTCCATCCAGGTTGGAAAACTGTTTTTT
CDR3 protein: CASSYSIQVGKLFF

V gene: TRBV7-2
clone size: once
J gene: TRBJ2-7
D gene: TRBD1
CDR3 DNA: TGTGCCAGCAGCCCGGGACAGGGCCCCACCTACGAGCAGTACTTC
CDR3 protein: CASSPGQGPTYEQYF

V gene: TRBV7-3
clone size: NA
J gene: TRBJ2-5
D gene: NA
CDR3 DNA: TGTGCCAGCAGCTTAATCGGGGTTGGGGAGACCCAGTACTTC
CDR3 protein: CASSLIGVGETQYF

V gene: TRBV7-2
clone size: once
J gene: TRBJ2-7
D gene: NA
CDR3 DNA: TGTGCCAGCAGCTTATTGTCAGGGGCCGTAAGCGAGCAGTACTTC
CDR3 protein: CASSLLSGAVSEQYF

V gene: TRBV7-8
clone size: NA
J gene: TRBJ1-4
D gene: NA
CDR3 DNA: TGTGCCAGCAGCCCGCCAGGGTTTAATGAAAAACTGTTTTTT
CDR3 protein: CASSPPGFNEKLFF

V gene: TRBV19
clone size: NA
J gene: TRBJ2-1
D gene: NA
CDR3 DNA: TGTGCCAGTAGTTTCAGGGAGGATGAGCAGTTCTTC
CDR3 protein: CASSFREDEQFF

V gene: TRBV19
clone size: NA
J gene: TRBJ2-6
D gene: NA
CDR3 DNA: TGTGCCAGTAGTATAGTGGGTGCGGGGATTGGGGCCAACGTCCTGACTTTC
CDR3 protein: CASSIVGAGIGANVLTF

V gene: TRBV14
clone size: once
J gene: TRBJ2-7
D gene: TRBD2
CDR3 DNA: TGTGCCAGCAGCTCCCGGGCAGCGGGAATGGTCTACGAGCAGTACTTC
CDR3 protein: CASSSRAAGMVYEQYF

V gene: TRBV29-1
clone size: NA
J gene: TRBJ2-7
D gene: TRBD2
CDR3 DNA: TGCAGCGTTGAGCTGGGACTAGCGGGATACGAGCAGTACTTC
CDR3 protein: CSVELGLAGYEQYF

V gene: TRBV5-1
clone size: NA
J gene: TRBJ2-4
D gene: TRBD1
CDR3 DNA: TGCGCCAGCAGTACCGGACAGGGCTTAGGCATTCAGTACTTC
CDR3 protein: CASSTGQGLGIQYF

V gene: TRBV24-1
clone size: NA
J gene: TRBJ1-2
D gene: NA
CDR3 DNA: TGTGCCACCATGGCGGGCGACAACTACACCTTC
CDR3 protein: CATMAGDNYTF

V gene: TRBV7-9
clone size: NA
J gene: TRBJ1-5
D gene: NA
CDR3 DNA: TGTGCCAGCAGCTTAGGACAGCAACAGCCCCAGCATTTT
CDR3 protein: CASSLGQQQPQHF

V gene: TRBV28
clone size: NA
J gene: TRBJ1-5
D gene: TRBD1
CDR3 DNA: TGTGCCAGCAGTCCCCCCCCAGGGGGAAATCAGCCCCAGCATTTT
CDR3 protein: CASSPPPGGNQPQHF

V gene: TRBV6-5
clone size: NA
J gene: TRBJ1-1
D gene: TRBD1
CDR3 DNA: TGTGCCAGCAGAAAACGGACAGGGATGAACACTGAAGCTTTCTTT
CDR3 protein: CASRKRTGMNTEAFF

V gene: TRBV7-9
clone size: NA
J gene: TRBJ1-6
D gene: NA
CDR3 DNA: TGTGCCAGCAGCTTAGCTGGGCTCTCTTCACCCCTCCACTTT
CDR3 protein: CASSLAGLSSPLHF

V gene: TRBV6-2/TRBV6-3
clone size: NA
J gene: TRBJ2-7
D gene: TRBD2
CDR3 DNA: TGTGCCAGCAGTTATGGGACTAGCGGGTCCTACGAGCAGTACTTC
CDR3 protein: CASSYGTSGSYEQYF

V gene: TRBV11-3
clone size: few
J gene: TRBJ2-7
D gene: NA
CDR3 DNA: TGTGCCAGCAGCCCACCAACTGGGCAAACCTACGAGCAGTACTTC
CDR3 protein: CASSPPTGQTYEQYF

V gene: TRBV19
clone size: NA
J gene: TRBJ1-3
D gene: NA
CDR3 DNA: TGTGCCAGTACCGACAGTTTCCCCTCTGGAAACACCATATATTTT
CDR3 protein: CASTDSFPSGNTIYF

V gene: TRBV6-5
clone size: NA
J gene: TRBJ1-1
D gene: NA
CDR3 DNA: TGTGCCAGCAGTCGTCCGGGTTCCACTGAAGCTTTCTTT
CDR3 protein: CASSRPGSTEAFF

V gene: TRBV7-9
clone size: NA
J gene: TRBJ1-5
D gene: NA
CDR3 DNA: TGTGCCAGCAGCTTATCCAGGGATCATGGCAATCAGCCCCAGCATTTT
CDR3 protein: CASSLSRDHGNQPQHF

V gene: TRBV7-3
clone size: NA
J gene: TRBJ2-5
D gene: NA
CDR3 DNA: TGTGCCAGCAGCTCCGAAGAGACCCAGTACTTC
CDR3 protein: CASSSEETQYF

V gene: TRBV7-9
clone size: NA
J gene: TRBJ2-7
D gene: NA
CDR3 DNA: TGTGCCAGCAGCTTAGACTTCTACGAGCAGTACTTC
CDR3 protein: CASSLDFYEQYF

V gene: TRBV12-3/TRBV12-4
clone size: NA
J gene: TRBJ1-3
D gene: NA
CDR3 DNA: TGTGCCAGCATACGGGGGACCGGAAACACCATATATTTT
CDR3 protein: CASIRGTGNTIYF

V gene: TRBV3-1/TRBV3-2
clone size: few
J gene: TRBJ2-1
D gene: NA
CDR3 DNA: TGTGCCAGCAGCCTCCTTGTAGGCGCGACCCGGGAGCACTACAATGAGCAGTTCTTC
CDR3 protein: CASSLLVGATREHYNEQFF

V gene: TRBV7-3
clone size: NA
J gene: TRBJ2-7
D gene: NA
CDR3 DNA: TGTGCCAGCAGCCAGCAGGGGTTCGGCGAGCAGTACTTC
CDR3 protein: CASSQQGFGEQYF

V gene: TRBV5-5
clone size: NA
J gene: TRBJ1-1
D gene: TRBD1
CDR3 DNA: TGTGCCAGCAGCCTCCGGGACAGGAACACTGAAGCTTTCTTT
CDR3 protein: CASSLRDRNTEAFF

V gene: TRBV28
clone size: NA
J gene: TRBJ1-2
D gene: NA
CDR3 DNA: TGTGCCAGCAGTTTTGGAAGACAGAGCTATGGCTACACCTTC
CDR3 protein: CASSFGRQSYGYTF

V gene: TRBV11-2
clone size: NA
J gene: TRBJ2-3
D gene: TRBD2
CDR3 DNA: TGTGCCAGCAGCTTAGGACTAGCGGGCGGGGGCACAGATACGCAGTATTTT
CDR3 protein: CASSLGLAGGGTDTQYF

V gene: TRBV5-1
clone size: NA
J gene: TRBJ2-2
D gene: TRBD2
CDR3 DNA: TGCGCCAGCAGCTTGGGACTAGCGGGAGCTCCTATCGGGGAGCTGTTTTTT
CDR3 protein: CASSLGLAGAPIGELFF

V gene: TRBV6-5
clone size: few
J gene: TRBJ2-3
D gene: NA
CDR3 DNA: TGTGCCAGCAGGAGGACAGAGAGCACAGATACGCAGTATTTT
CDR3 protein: CASRRTESTDTQYF

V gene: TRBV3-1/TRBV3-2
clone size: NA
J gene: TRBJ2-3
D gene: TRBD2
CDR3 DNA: TGTGCCAGCAGCCTTAAGCGGGAGGGCATGAGCACAGATACGCAGTATTTT
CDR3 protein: CASSLKREGMSTDTQYF

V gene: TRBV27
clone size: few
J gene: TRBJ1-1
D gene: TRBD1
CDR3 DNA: TGTGCCAGCAGTTACATAGGGGGCAGGGCTGGATTCGCTGAAGCTTTCTTT
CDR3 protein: CASSYIGGRAGFAEAFF

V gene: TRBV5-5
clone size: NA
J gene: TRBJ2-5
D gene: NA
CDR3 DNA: TGTGCCAGCAGCTTTCTCGGGCAGGGAAGGGGGGAGACCCAGTACTTC
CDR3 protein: CASSFLGQGRGETQYF

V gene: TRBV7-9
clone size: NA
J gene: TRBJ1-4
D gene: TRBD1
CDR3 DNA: TGTGCCAGCAGCTCCGGACAGGAGAATGAAAAACTGTTTTTT
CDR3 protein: CASSSGQENEKLFF

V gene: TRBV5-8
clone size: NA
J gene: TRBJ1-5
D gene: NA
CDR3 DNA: TGTGCCAGCAGCTACAGGGACCAGCCCCAGCATTTT
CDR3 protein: CASSYRDQPQHF

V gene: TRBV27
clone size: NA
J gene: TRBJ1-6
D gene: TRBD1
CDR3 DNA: TGTGCCAGCGGGTCCCGGGACAGGGGTTTGGATTCACCCCTCCACTTT
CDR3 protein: CASGSRDRGLDSPLHF

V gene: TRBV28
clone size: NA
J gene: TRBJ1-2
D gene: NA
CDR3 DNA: TGTGCCATCCAGGGGAACTATGGCTACACCTTC
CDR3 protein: CAIQGNYGYTF

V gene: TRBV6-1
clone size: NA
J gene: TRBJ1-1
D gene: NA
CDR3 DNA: TGTGCCAGCAGTGAAGTAGAGAACACTGAAGCTTTCTTT
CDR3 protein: CASSEVENTEAFF

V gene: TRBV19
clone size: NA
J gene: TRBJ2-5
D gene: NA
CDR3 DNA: TGTGCCAGTAGTATAGAGGTACAGACCATCCAAGAGACCCAGTACTTC
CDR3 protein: CASSIEVQTIQETQYF

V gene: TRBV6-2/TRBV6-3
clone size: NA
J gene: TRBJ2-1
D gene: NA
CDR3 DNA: TGTGCCAGCAGTCAGGGGAGTAACGCCTACAATGAGCAGTTCTTC
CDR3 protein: CASSQGSNAYNEQFF

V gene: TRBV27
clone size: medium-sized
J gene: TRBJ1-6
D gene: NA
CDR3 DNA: TGTGCCAGCAGTTTATTTGGAGGGAGGGATTCACCCCTCCACTTT
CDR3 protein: CASSLFGGRDSPLHF

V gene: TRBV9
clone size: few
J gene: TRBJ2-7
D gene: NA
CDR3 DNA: TGTGCCAGCAGCGTAGAGGACATCGGAGAGCAGTACTTC
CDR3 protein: CASSVEDIGEQYF

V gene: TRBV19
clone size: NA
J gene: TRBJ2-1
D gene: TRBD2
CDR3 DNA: TGTGCCAGTAGGGAACTCACTAGCGGGGCCTACAATGAGCAGTTCTTC
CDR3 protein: CASRELTSGAYNEQFF